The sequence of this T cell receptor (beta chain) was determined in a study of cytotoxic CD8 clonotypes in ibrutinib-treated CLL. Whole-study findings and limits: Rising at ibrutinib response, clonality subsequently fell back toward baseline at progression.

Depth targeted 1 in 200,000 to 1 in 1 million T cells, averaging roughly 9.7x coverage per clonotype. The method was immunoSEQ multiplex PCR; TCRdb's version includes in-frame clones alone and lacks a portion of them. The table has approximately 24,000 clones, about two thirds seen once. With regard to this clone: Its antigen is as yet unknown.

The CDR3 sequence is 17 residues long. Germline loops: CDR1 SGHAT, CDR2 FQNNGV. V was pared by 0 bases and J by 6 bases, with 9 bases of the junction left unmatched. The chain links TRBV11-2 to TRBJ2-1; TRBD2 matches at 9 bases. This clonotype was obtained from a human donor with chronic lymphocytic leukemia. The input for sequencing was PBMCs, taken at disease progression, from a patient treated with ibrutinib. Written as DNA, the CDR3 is TGTGCCAGCAGCTTAGAGGCTAGCGGGGATCTATTCAATGAGCAGTTCTTC. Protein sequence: CASSLEASGDLFNEQFF.